These T cell receptor beta chains were read from a single sample in a study of response to subunit inactivated influenza vaccine. Using its own MiXCR run on the RT-PCR reads, TCRdb lists one record per CDR3 protein. The table has 700,000 to 800,000 distinct CDR3 sequences, less than 20% seen once. Sequences were derived from PBMCs from blood, sampled roughly 5 days after vaccination. The receptors were sampled from a man aged 50 to 59 who received an inactivated influenza vaccine. The CDR3 runs from the conserved cysteine through the conserved F or W. The order of the fields is D gene, V gene, J gene, clone size, CDR3 protein, CDR3 DNA. A D gene is named only where the DNA matches it firmly. Clone size, where shown, is once, few, many, or a class for clones that have expanded.

TRBD1	TRBV20-1	TRBJ2-7	-	CSAKWGQGNEQYF	TGCAGTGCCAAATGGGGACAGGGGAACGAGCAGTACTTC
TRBD2	TRBV5-6	TRBJ2-1	few	CASSAYRGVVYNEQFF	TGTGCCAGCAGCGCTTACCGGGGGGTGGTATACAATGAGCAGTTCTTC
-	TRBV24-1	TRBJ2-1	few	CATALEGEQFF	TGTGCCACCGCCCTGGAGGGGGAGCAGTTCTTC
-	TRBV4-1	TRBJ2-7	-	CASSQDWNRDSPYEQYF	TGCGCCAGCAGCCAAGATTGGAATCGGGACTCACCCTACGAGCAGTACTTC
TRBD1	TRBV5-4	TRBJ1-4	-	CASSFGGQGPEKLFF	TGTGCCAGCAGCTTTGGGGGACAGGGCCCGGAAAAACTGTTTTTT
TRBD1	TRBV10-3	TRBJ1-6	-	CAIAGQNNSPLHF	TGTGCCATCGCGGGACAGAATAATTCACCCCTCCACTTT
-	TRBV5-6	TRBJ2-5	-	CASSPEPSGETQYF	TGTGCCAGCAGCCCCGAACCCTCCGGAGAGACCCAGTACTTC
-	TRBV10-2	TRBJ2-5	few	CASSDRSPQETQYF	TGCGCCAGCAGTGATAGGAGCCCCCAAGAGACCCAGTACTTC
TRBD1	TRBV7-9	TRBJ2-1	few	CASSGTGQGDIYEQFF	TGTGCCAGCAGCGGAACGGGACAGGGGGATATCTATGAGCAGTTCTTC
-	TRBV20-1	TRBJ1-2	few	CSSQLGYTF	TGCAGCTCCCAACTTGGCTACACCTTC
-	TRBV6-2/TRBV6-3	TRBJ2-5	many	CASSYPRRGQETQYF	TGTGCCAGCAGTTACCCGAGGAGGGGGCAAGAGACCCAGTACTTC
-	TRBV5-1	TRBJ2-1	-	CASSLDAGKDNEQFF	TGCGCCAGCAGCTTGGATGCCGGAAAGGACAATGAGCAGTTCTTC
-	TRBV29-1	TRBJ2-1	few	CSVQDPSGNEQFF	TGCAGCGTTCAGGATCCCTCGGGCAATGAGCAGTTCTTC
TRBD1	TRBV20-1	TRBJ1-5	-	CSAQTGGVNQPQHF	TGCAGTGCACAAACAGGGGGGGTCAATCAGCCCCAGCATTTT
-	TRBV29-1	TRBJ2-7	few	CSVAGTHEQYF	TGCAGCGTTGCGGGAACTCACGAGCAGTACTTC
-	TRBV27	TRBJ1-1	few	CASSPRGFMNTEAFF	TGTGCCAGCAGTCCACGTGGGTTCATGAACACTGAAGCTTTCTTT
-	TRBV4-3	TRBJ1-2	-	CASSQGVSGFYGYTF	TGCGCCAGCAGCCAAGGAGTCTCGGGATTCTATGGCTACACCTTC
-	TRBV4-1	TRBJ1-5	few	CASSQEDRGIAQHF	TGCGCCAGCAGCCAAGAAGATCGGGGGATAGCCCAGCATTTT
-	TRBV3-1	TRBJ1-1	few	CASSQAGRSWSGTEAFF	TGTGCCAGCAGCCAAGCTGGCAGGTCGTGGAGTGGCACTGAAGCTTTCTTT
-	TRBV15	TRBJ2-7	-	CATSRAFTSYEQYF	TGTGCCACCAGCAGAGCATTTACTAGCTACGAGCAGTACTTC
TRBD2	TRBV20-1	TRBJ2-7	-	CSAASSGGPSSYEQYF	TGCAGTGCTGCCTCTAGCGGGGGGCCCTCGTCCTACGAGCAGTACTTC
-	TRBV20-1	TRBJ2-5	-	CSAATGSETQYF	TGCAGTGCTGCCACAGGGAGCGAGACCCAGTACTTC
-	TRBV7-3	TRBJ2-1	-	CASSPPAGVEQFF	TGTGCCAGCAGCCCTCCGGCAGGTGTTGAGCAGTTCTTC
TRBD1	TRBV20-1	TRBJ2-7	many	CSAPGQGLNEQYF	TGCAGTGCTCCAGGACAGGGCTTGAACGAGCAGTACTTC